Listed below are T cell receptor beta chains from one sample, sequenced in a study of siplizumab effects on memory and regulatory T cells. Produced via immunoSEQ multiplex PCR; TCRdb's table is partial and in-frame only. Here the sample spans around 120,000 clones, approximately 94% being singletons. The material sequenced was non-Treg CD4+ T cells sorted from blood. These receptors originate from a human donor in good health. CDR3s include the opening cysteine and the closing phenylalanine or tryptophan. The order of the fields is CDR3 length, clone size, D gene, V gene, J gene, CDR3 DNA, CDR3 protein. D genes are given only for firm matches. Clone size is given for some rows only: seen once, a few or many times, or a class if the clone is expanded.

CDR3 length: 16
clone size: .
D gene: .
V gene: TRBV5-1
J gene: TRBJ2-3
CDR3 DNA: TGCGCCAGCAGCTTGGAGCCCCAGGGACCCACAGATACGCAGTATTTT
CDR3 protein: CASSLEPQGPTDTQYF

CDR3 length: 15
clone size: .
D gene: .
V gene: TRBV19
J gene: TRBJ1-2
CDR3 DNA: TGTGCCAGTAGCCGCGTGGTGGCCGCTAACTATGGCTACACCTTC
CDR3 protein: CASSRVVAANYGYTF

CDR3 length: 13
clone size: .
D gene: .
V gene: TRBV5-4
J gene: TRBJ1-5
CDR3 DNA: TGTGCCAGCAGCTTGGGGGCATTGGAACCCCAGCATTTT
CDR3 protein: CASSLGALEPQHF

CDR3 length: 12
clone size: .
D gene: .
V gene: TRBV6-6
J gene: TRBJ2-7
CDR3 DNA: TGTGCCAGCAGTGAGAATTCAGACAAGCAGTACTTC
CDR3 protein: CASSENSDKQYF

CDR3 length: 13
clone size: .
D gene: .
V gene: TRBV27
J gene: TRBJ2-5
CDR3 DNA: TGTGCCAGCAGTTCCCGGCATGGGGAGACCCAGTACTTC
CDR3 protein: CASSSRHGETQYF

CDR3 length: 20
clone size: .
D gene: TRBD2
V gene: TRBV5-1
J gene: TRBJ2-1
CDR3 DNA: TGCGCCAGCAGCTTGGCTAAGGGACTAGCGGCCCATTCGGGATACAATGAGCAGTTCTTC
CDR3 protein: CASSLAKGLAAHSGYNEQFF

CDR3 length: 14
clone size: .
D gene: TRBD2
V gene: TRBV19
J gene: TRBJ2-1
CDR3 DNA: TGTGCCAGTAACGATTTAGCGGGAGTTAATGAGCAGTTCTTC
CDR3 protein: CASNDLAGVNEQFF

CDR3 length: 14
clone size: .
D gene: .
V gene: TRBV10-3
J gene: TRBJ1-1
CDR3 DNA: TGTGCCATCAGTGAGTCGGTGGCAGGGCTTGAAGCTTTCTTT
CDR3 protein: CAISESVAGLEAFF

CDR3 length: 13
clone size: .
D gene: .
V gene: TRBV11-2
J gene: TRBJ1-2
CDR3 DNA: TGTGCCAGCAGCTTTTCAGGGAACTATGGCTACACCTTC
CDR3 protein: CASSFSGNYGYTF

CDR3 length: 16
clone size: .
D gene: TRBD1
V gene: TRBV4-1
J gene: TRBJ1-2
CDR3 DNA: TGCGCCAGCAGCCAAGCCGGGACAGAAAGGTTGGATGGCTACACCTTC
CDR3 protein: CASSQAGTERLDGYTF

CDR3 length: 15
clone size: .
D gene: .
V gene: TRBV19
J gene: TRBJ1-2
CDR3 DNA: TGTGCCAGTAGTATTCAAGCTTCAACCCTCTATGGCTACACCTTC
CDR3 protein: CASSIQASTLYGYTF

CDR3 length: 11
clone size: .
D gene: .
V gene: TRBV11-2
J gene: TRBJ2-3
CDR3 DNA: TGTGCCAGCAGCTCTACAGATACGCAGTATTTT
CDR3 protein: CASSSTDTQYF

CDR3 length: 12
clone size: few
D gene: .
V gene: TRBV10-3
J gene: TRBJ1-1
CDR3 DNA: TGTGCCATCAGTGCCTATGACGCTGAAGCTTTCTTT
CDR3 protein: CAISAYDAEAFF

CDR3 length: 12
clone size: once
D gene: .
V gene: TRBV5-1
J gene: TRBJ1-1
CDR3 DNA: TGCGCCAGCAGCTTTGCCAACACTGAAGCTTTCTTT
CDR3 protein: CASSFANTEAFF

CDR3 length: 14
clone size: .
D gene: .
V gene: TRBV5-1
J gene: TRBJ2-3
CDR3 DNA: TGCGCCAGCAGCCCCGGGACTCACACAGATACGCAGTATTTT
CDR3 protein: CASSPGTHTDTQYF

CDR3 length: 15
clone size: .
D gene: .
V gene: TRBV7-8
J gene: TRBJ1-1
CDR3 DNA: TGTGCCAGCAGCTTAAGTTCAGTTTCAAGGACTGAAGCTTTCTTT
CDR3 protein: CASSLSSVSRTEAFF

CDR3 length: 13
clone size: .
D gene: TRBD1
V gene: TRBV11-3
J gene: TRBJ2-7
CDR3 DNA: TGTGCCAGCAGCTTCTTCACAGGGGGGGAGCAGTACTTC
CDR3 protein: CASSFFTGGEQYF

CDR3 length: 17
clone size: .
D gene: TRBD2
V gene: TRBV10-3
J gene: TRBJ2-3
CDR3 DNA: TGTGCCATCAGTGAGTCCGGGACTAGCGGCAGCACAGATACGCAGTATTTT
CDR3 protein: CAISESGTSGSTDTQYF

CDR3 length: 15
clone size: .
D gene: .
V gene: TRBV18
J gene: TRBJ1-2
CDR3 DNA: TGTGCCAGCTCACCACGAGATGGACCGAGGGATGGCTACACCTTC
CDR3 protein: CASSPRDGPRDGYTF

CDR3 length: 16
clone size: .
D gene: .
V gene: TRBV5-1
J gene: TRBJ2-7
CDR3 DNA: TGCGCCAGCAGCCAGACCCCTGGAAGCGTCGCCTACGAGCAGTACTTC
CDR3 protein: CASSQTPGSVAYEQYF

CDR3 length: 15
clone size: .
D gene: TRBD1
V gene: TRBV10-3
J gene: TRBJ1-1
CDR3 DNA: TGTGCCATCAGTGACCGCACAGGGGGGAACACTGAAGCTTTCTTT
CDR3 protein: CAISDRTGGNTEAFF

CDR3 length: 14
clone size: .
D gene: .
V gene: TRBV11-2
J gene: TRBJ2-2
CDR3 DNA: TGTGCCAGCAGCTTGGGCAGGGGAATCGGGGAGCTGTTTTTT
CDR3 protein: CASSLGRGIGELFF

CDR3 length: 14
clone size: .
D gene: TRBD1
V gene: TRBV6-5
J gene: TRBJ2-7
CDR3 DNA: TGTGCCAGCAGTACCCTCCGGACAGGTTACGAGCAGTACTTC
CDR3 protein: CASSTLRTGYEQYF

CDR3 length: 13
clone size: .
D gene: TRBD2
V gene: TRBV6-5
J gene: TRBJ2-1
CDR3 DNA: TGTGCCAGCACCCGCGGGGGCTACAATGAGCAGTTCTTC
CDR3 protein: CASTRGGYNEQFF

CDR3 length: 15
clone size: .
D gene: TRBD2
V gene: TRBV6-5
J gene: TRBJ2-1
CDR3 DNA: TGTGCCAGCAGTCGAGTCCCGGGACTACATTCGGAGCAGTTCTTC
CDR3 protein: CASSRVPGLHSEQFF

CDR3 length: 14
clone size: .
D gene: .
V gene: TRBV10-3
J gene: TRBJ2-1
CDR3 DNA: TGTGCCATCAGCAAGACAGGGGAGGGCAATGAGCAGTTCTTC
CDR3 protein: CAISKTGEGNEQFF

CDR3 length: 14
clone size: .
D gene: .
V gene: TRBV19
J gene: TRBJ2-5
CDR3 DNA: TGTGCCAGTAAGGGGGGGGGCCTTGGAGAGACCCAGTACTTC
CDR3 protein: CASKGGGLGETQYF

CDR3 length: 15
clone size: .
D gene: .
V gene: TRBV21-1
J gene: TRBJ2-4
CDR3 DNA: TGTGCCAGCAGCAACGACTTAGGAGCCGAAAACATTCAGTACTTC
CDR3 protein: CASSNDLGAENIQYF

CDR3 length: 16
clone size: .
D gene: .
V gene: TRBV7-2
J gene: TRBJ2-2
CDR3 DNA: TGTGCCAGCAGCTCCCGGGCCGGGACCCTCGCCGGGGAGCTGTTTTTT
CDR3 protein: CASSSRAGTLAGELFF

CDR3 length: 17
clone size: .
D gene: .
V gene: TRBV4-1
J gene: TRBJ1-5
CDR3 DNA: TGCGCCAGCAGCCAAGGGTCCAGGCGCGATAGCAATCAGCCCCAGCATTTT
CDR3 protein: CASSQGSRRDSNQPQHF

CDR3 length: 14
clone size: .
D gene: TRBD1
V gene: TRBV27
J gene: TRBJ1-1
CDR3 DNA: TGTGCCAGCAGTCGAGAAGGGGGCGCCTCTGAAGCTTTCTTT
CDR3 protein: CASSREGGASEAFF

CDR3 length: 15
clone size: .
D gene: TRBD1
V gene: TRBV10-3
J gene: TRBJ1-2
CDR3 DNA: TGTGCCAGCAGGCAGACAGGGTTGTGGGCCTATGGCTACACCTTC
CDR3 protein: CASRQTGLWAYGYTF

CDR3 length: 16
clone size: .
D gene: TRBD1
V gene: TRBV9
J gene: TRBJ2-2
CDR3 DNA: TGTGCCAGCAGCACCGGACAGGGGGCGAACACCGGGGAGCTGTTTTTT
CDR3 protein: CASSTGQGANTGELFF

CDR3 length: 14
clone size: .
D gene: TRBD1
V gene: TRBV12-5
J gene: TRBJ2-7
CDR3 DNA: TGTGCTAGTGGCTTCCAGACAGGGGTCAGCGAGCAGTACTTC
CDR3 protein: CASGFQTGVSEQYF

CDR3 length: 11
clone size: .
D gene: .
V gene: TRBV7-9
J gene: TRBJ1-2
CDR3 DNA: TGTGCCAGCCACCCTAACTATGGCTACACCTTC
CDR3 protein: CASHPNYGYTF

CDR3 length: 13
clone size: .
D gene: TRBD1
V gene: TRBV11-2
J gene: TRBJ1-2
CDR3 DNA: TGTGCCAGCAGCCCGGACAGGGACTATGGCTACACCTTC
CDR3 protein: CASSPDRDYGYTF

CDR3 length: 14
clone size: .
D gene: .
V gene: TRBV9
J gene: TRBJ2-3
CDR3 DNA: TGTGCCAGCAGCGACCTAGCGAGCACAGATACGCAGTATTTT
CDR3 protein: CASSDLASTDTQYF

CDR3 length: 13
clone size: .
D gene: TRBD1
V gene: TRBV6-1
J gene: TRBJ1-3
CDR3 DNA: TGTGCCAGCAGTGGGGGACAGGGAAACACCATATATTTT
CDR3 protein: CASSGGQGNTIYF